This T cell receptor beta chain was identified in a study of shared clonotypes between healthy human individuals. Study-level points and caveats: Around 5% of naive CD4 clonotypes were shared across a few donors.

CD45RO-negative CD8 cells positively selected for CCR7 made up the naive population, which excluded terminally differentiated effector memory CD45RA+ cells. On this clone: The antigen remains unidentified.

Sequenced by immunoSEQ multiplex PCR; TCRdb stores in-frame clones only, minus some. The sample includes about 800,000 clones, roughly 96% of them seen just once. The TCR comes from a man aged 30 to 45 in good health. The sequenced material came from naive CD8+ T cells sorted from blood.

CDR3 amino acids: CASSQLTGGTEAFF. CDR3 in DNA: TGTGCCAGCAGCCAATTAACAGGGGGCACTGAAGCTTTCTTT. The rearrangement joins TRBV4-2 to TRBJ1-1, with 8 nucleotides matching TRBD1. V dropped 2 bases and J dropped 4; count of bases not matched to a gene: 3. CDR3 length equals 14 residues. Germline V gives CDR1 LGHNA, CDR2 YNFKEQ.